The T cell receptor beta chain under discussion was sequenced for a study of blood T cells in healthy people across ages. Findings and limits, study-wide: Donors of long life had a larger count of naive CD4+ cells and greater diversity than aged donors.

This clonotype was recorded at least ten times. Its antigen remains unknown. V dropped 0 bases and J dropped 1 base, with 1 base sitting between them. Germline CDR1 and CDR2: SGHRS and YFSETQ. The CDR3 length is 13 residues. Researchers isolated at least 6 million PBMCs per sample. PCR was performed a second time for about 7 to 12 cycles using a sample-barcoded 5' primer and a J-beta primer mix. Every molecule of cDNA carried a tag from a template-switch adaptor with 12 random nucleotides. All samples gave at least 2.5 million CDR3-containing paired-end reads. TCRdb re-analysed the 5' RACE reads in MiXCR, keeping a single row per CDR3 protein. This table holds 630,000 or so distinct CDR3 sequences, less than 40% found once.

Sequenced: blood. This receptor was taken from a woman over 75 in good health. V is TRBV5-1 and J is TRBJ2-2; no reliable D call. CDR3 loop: CASSLGNTGELFF. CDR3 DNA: TGCGCCAGCAGCTTGGGGAACACCGGGGAGCTGTTTTTT. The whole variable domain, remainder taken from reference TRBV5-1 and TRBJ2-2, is KAGVTQTPRYLIKTRGQQVTLSCSPISGHRSVSWYQQTPGQGLQFLFEYFSETQRNKGNFPGRFSGRQFSNSRSEMNVSTLELGDSALYLCASSLGNTGELFFGEGSRLTVL.